This T cell receptor (beta chain) stems from a study of blood T cells in healthy people across ages. Study findings and constraints: Without sorted subsets, naive and antigen-experienced compartments could not be conclusively compared. Strongly correlated with naive T cell percentage was TCR beta diversity. Long-lived and aged donors differed, with more naive CD4+ cells and higher diversity in the long-lived.

The authors ran a second PCR of 7 to 11 cycles using a sample-barcoded 5' primer and a J-beta primer mix. TCRdb processed the 5' RACE reads anew with MiXCR; each CDR3 protein has one entry. The sample has 850,000 to 950,000 distinct CDR3 sequences; 29% are singletons. Of note for this clonotype: Its antigen is as yet unknown. One base away lies a much larger clone, so this may be a sequencing read error.

The V gene lost 2 bases and the J gene lost 7 bases, with 10 bases spanning the gap. Germline V gene lookup returns CDR1 SGHRS and CDR2 YFSETQ. This CDR3 region has 12 residues. At least 5.5 micrograms of total RNA were extracted per sample. This TCR was sampled from a woman aged 80 or over in good health. Sequencing was carried out using blood. The genes are TRBV5-1 and TRBJ2-7; D ambiguous. The CDR3 protein is CASSFTTFEQYF. The CDR3 DNA is TGCGCCAGCAGCTTCACTACGTTTGAGCAGTACTTC.